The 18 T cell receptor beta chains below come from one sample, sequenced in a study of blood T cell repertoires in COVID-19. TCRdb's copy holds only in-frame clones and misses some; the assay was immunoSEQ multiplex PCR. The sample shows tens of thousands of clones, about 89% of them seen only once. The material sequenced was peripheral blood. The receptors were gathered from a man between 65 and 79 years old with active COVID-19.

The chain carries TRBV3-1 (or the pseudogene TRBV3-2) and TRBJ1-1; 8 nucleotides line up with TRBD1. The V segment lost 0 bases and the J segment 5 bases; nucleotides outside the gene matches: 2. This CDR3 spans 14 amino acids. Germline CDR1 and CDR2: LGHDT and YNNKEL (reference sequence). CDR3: CASSQEDRETEAFF. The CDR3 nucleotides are TGTGCCAGCAGCCAAGAGGACAGGGAAACTGAAGCTTTCTTT.

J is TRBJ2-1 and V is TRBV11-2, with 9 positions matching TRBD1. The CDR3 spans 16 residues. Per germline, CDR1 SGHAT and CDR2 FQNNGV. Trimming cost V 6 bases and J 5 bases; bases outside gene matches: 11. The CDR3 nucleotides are TGTGCCAGCAGACATTCCGGGACAGGGTCACACAATGAGCAGTTCTTC. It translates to CASRHSGTGSHNEQFF.

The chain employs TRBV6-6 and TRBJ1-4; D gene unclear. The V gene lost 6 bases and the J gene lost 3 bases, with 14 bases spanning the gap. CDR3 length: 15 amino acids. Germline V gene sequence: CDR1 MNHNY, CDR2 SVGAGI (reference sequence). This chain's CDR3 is CASRREHAPNEKLFF. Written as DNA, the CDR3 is TGTGCCAGCAGACGCGAGCACGCACCTAATGAAAAACTGTTTTTT.

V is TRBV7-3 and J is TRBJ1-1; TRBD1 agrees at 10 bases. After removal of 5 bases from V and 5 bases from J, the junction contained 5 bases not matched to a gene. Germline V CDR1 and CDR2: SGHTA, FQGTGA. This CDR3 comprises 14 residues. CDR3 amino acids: CASSLDRGRTEAFF. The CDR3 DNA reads TGTGCCAGCAGCCTCGACAGGGGGCGGACTGAAGCTTTCTTT.

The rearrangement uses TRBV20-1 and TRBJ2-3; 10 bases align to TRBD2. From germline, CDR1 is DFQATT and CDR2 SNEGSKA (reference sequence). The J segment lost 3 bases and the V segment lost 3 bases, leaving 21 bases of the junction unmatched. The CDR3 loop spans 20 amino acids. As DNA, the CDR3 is TGCAGTGCTAGTAGAACCAGCGGGAGGGTTGGGGCATTTGTGACAGATACGCAGTATTTT. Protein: CSASRTSGRVGAFVTDTQYF.

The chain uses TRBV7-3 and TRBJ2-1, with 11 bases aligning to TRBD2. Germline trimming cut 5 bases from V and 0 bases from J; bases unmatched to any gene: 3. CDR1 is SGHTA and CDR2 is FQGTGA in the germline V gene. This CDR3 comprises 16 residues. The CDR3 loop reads CASSRTSGSSYNEQFF. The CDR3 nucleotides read TGTGCCAGCAGCCGTACTAGCGGGAGCTCCTACAATGAGCAGTTCTTC.

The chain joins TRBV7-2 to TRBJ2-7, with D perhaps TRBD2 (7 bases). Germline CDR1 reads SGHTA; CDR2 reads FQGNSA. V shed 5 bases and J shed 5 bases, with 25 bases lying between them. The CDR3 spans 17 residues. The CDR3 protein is CASSPQGGTTVPHEQYF. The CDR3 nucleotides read TGTGCCAGCAGCCCACAGGGAGGGACTACCGTGCCCCACGAGCAGTACTTC.

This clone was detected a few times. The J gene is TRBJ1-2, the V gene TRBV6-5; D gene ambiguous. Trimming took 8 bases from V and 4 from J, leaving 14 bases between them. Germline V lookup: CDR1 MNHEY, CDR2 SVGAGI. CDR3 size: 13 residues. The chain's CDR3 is CASFPRGGYGYTF. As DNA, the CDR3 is TGTGCCAGCTTCCCCCGGGGAGGCTATGGCTACACCTTC.

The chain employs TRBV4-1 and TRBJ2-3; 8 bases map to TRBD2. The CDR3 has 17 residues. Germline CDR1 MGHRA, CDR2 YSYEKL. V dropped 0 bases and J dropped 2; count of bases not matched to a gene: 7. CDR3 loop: CASSQESSGSITDTQYF. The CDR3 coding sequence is TGCGCCAGCAGCCAAGAGTCGAGCGGGAGTATCACAGATACGCAGTATTTT.

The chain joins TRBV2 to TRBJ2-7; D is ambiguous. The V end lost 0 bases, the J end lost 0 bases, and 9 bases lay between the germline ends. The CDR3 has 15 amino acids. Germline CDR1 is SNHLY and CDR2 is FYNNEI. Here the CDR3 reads CASSEASTSSYEQYF. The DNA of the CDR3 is TGTGCCAGCAGTGAAGCGTCCACCAGCTCCTACGAGCAGTACTTC.

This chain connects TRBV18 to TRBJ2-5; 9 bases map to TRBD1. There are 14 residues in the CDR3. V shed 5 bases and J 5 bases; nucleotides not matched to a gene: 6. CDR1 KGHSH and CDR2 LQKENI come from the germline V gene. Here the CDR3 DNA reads TGTGCCAGCTCAGGGACAGGGTTAACGGAGACCCAGTACTTC. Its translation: CASSGTGLTETQYF.

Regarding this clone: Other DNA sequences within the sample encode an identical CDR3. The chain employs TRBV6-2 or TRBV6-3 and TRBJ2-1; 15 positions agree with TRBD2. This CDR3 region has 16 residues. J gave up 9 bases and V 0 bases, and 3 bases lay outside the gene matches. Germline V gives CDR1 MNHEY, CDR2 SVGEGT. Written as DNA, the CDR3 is TGTGCCAGCAGTTACTCGGGACTAGCGGGAGGCGGTGAGCAGTTCTTC. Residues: CASSYSGLAGGGEQFF.

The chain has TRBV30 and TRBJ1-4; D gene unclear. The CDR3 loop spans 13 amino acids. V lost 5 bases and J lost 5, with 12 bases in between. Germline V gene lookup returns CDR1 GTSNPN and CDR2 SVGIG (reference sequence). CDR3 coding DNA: TGTGCCTGGCGACGGACTGTAAATGAAAAACTGTTTTTT. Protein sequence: CAWRRTVNEKLFF.

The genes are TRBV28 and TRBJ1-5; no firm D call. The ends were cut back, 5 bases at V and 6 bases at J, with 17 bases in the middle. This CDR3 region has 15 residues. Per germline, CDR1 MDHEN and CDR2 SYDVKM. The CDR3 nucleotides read TGTGCCAGCAGTGCCCGGGATCAGTTGGGTCAGCCCCAGCATTTT. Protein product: CASSARDQLGQPQHF.

The CDR3 sequence: CASSLGLADPYEQYF. The CDR3 DNA follows: TGTGCCAGCAGCTTAGGGCTAGCGGACCCCTACGAGCAGTACTTC. The chain is built from TRBV11-1 and TRBJ2-7; 7 bases align to TRBD2. Germline V CDR1 and CDR2: SGHAT, FQDESV (reference sequence). With V trimmed by 1 base and J by 2 bases, 5 bases remained unmatched. There are 15 residues in the CDR3.

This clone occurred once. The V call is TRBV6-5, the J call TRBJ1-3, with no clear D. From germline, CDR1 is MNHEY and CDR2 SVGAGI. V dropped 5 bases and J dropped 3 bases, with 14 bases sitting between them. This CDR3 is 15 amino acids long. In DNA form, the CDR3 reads TGTGCCAGCAGTCGTACGGGAGTTTTTGGAAACACCATATATTTT. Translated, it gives CASSRTGVFGNTIYF.

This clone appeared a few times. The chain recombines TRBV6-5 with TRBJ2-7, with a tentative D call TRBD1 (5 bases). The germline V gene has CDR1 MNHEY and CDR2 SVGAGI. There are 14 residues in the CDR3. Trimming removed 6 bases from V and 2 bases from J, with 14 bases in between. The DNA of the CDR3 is TGTGCCAGCAGCGAGACAGTCCCAACCTACGAGCAGTACTTC. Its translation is CASSETVPTYEQYF.

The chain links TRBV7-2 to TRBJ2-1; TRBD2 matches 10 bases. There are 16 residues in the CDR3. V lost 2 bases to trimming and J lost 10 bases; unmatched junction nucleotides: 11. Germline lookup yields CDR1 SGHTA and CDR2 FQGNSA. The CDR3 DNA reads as TGTGCCAGCAGCTTATATGTACTAGCGGGACTTGGCGAGCAGTTCTTC. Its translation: CASSLYVLAGLGEQFF.